A single sample is the source of the 18 T cell receptor beta chains below, sequenced in a study of cytomegalovirus exposure and HLA in healthy donors (dated by TCRdb to the late 2010s). Libraries were prepared through the immunoSEQ multiplex PCR assay. TCRdb mirrors the immuneACCESS table, restricted to in-frame sequences. Some clones are absent from its copies; in checked studies, under half trace to an unresolved V gene, and the reason for the others is unknown. The sample table lists more than 110,000 clones, over 90% of them with a count of one. The ten largest make up less than 2% of the sample. The sample consisted of PBMCs. The receptor source for this set is a man in his late teens or twenties in good health and CMV-seropositive.

The chain joins TRBV27 to TRBJ1-1; weak D call: TRBD1 (6 bases). The germline V gene has CDR1 MNHEY and CDR2 SMNVEV (reference sequence). The CDR3 is made up of 16 amino acids. V was shortened by 4 bases and J by 0 bases, with 15 bases between the two germline ends. The CDR3 protein is CASSSGQNYMNTEAFF. CDR3 in DNA: TGTGCCAGCAGTTCCGGACAGAACTACATGAACACTGAAGCTTTCTTT.

V is TRBV2 and J is TRBJ2-7; D not certain. This CDR3 has 14 amino acids. Trimming left V 9 bases short and J 0 bases short, with 15 bases between. CDR1 is SNHLY and CDR2 is FYNNEI in the germline V gene. The CDR3 reads CASRWALSSYEQYF. The CDR3 nucleotides are TGTGCCAGTCGCTGGGCGCTCAGCTCCTACGAGCAGTACTTC.

The gene calls are TRBV27 and TRBJ2-7, with D maybe TRBD2 (6 bases). V lost 5 bases and J 2 bases, leaving 16 bases between the germline ends. The CDR3 spans 15 residues. Germline V gives CDR1 MNHEY, CDR2 SMNVEV (reference sequence). The CDR3, as DNA: TGTGCCAGCAGTCCGAGAACGGGAGTCCCCTACGAGCAGTACTTC. Protein: CASSPRTGVPYEQYF.

This chain links TRBV14 with TRBJ2-1; 7 bases line up with TRBD1. CDR1 SGHDN and CDR2 FVKESK come from the germline V gene. V was clipped by 0 bases and J by 8 bases; unmatched bases: 4. The CDR3 runs 14 residues. The CDR3 DNA is TGTGCCAGCAGCCAAGAACCGGACAGGTATGAGCAGTTCTTC. Its protein product is CASSQEPDRYEQFF.

The chain recombines TRBV6-1 with TRBJ1-6; 8 bases match TRBD1. Germline assignment: CDR1 MNHNS and CDR2 SASEGT. The CDR3 spans 13 residues. The trim removed 10 bases at V and 7 bases at J, leaving 6 bases unmatched. The CDR3 loop is CAIGQGGNSPLHF. For the CDR3, the DNA is TGTGCCATCGGACAGGGCGGCAATTCACCCCTCCACTTT.

The V and J genes are TRBV5-1 and TRBJ2-7; 7 nucleotides match TRBD1. The germline CDR1 and CDR2 sequences are SGHRS and YFSETQ. This CDR3 spans 15 amino acids. Trimming removed 1 base from V and 2 bases from J; junction bases left unmatched: 6. CDR3 in DNA: TGCGCCAGCAGCTTGCACATCGGGACAGCCTACGAGCAGTACTTC. Its translation: CASSLHIGTAYEQYF.

V usage is TRBV4-2 and J usage is TRBJ2-5; D not resolved. Trimming shortened V by 0 bases and J by 6 bases, and 14 bases separated the two germline ends. The germline CDR1 and CDR2 sequences are LGHNA and YNFKEQ. The CDR3 has 15 residues. This chain's CDR3 is CASSQDATARQTQYF. CDR3 nucleotide sequence: TGTGCCAGCAGCCAAGATGCTACAGCCCGGCAGACCCAGTACTTC.

The chain links TRBV4-2 to TRBJ2-7, with 8 nucleotides matching TRBD2. CDR1 LGHNA and CDR2 YNFKEQ come from the germline V gene. This CDR3 comprises 15 residues. V was pared by 3 bases and J by 3 bases, with 7 bases of the junction left unmatched. In DNA, the CDR3 is TGTGCCAGCAGCCACCCCCCGGGACTAGGCTACGAGCAGTACTTC. Protein sequence: CASSHPPGLGYEQYF.

The gene calls are TRBV19 and TRBJ2-7; a possible D gene is TRBD2 (5 bases). The germline V and J ends were trimmed by 5 bases and 2 bases, with 13 bases remaining between them. The CDR3 loop spans 14 amino acids. Germline CDR1 is LNHDA and CDR2 is SQIVND (reference sequence). The CDR3 loop reads CASSPPSSPYEQYF. CDR3 nucleotides: TGTGCCAGTAGTCCGCCTAGCAGCCCCTACGAGCAGTACTTC.

This clone was seen a single time. This sequence joins TRBV11-2 and TRBJ2-1, with D unclear. V was clipped by 2 bases and J by 6 bases, with 8 bases between them. The germline V gene encodes CDR1 SGHAT and CDR2 FQNNGV. The CDR3 runs to 13 residues. The CDR3 bases are TGTGCCAGCAGCTTAATAAGCTCCAATGAGCAGTTCTTC. The encoded protein is CASSLISSNEQFF.

J is TRBJ1-1 and V is TRBV6-6; TRBD1 is a possible D gene (6 bases). Trimming cost V 10 bases and J 0 bases, with 21 bases left between them. The germline CDR1 and CDR2 sequences are MNHNY and SVGAGI (reference sequence). The CDR3 length is 16 residues. CDR3: CAIRLGSGTLNTEAFF. CDR3 DNA sequence: TGTGCCATCAGGTTGGGTAGCGGGACATTGAACACTGAAGCTTTCTTT.

The chain has TRBV7-2 and TRBJ2-2; TRBD2 matches at 12 bases. Losses at the gene ends were 5 bases for V and 5 bases for J; bases not matched to a gene: 3. In germline, CDR1 is SGHTA, CDR2 FQGNSA. The CDR3 extends over 15 amino acids. CDR3 in DNA: TGTGCCAGCAGCGTTACTAGCGGGAGGACCGGGGAGCTGTTTTTT. This gives the protein CASSVTSGRTGELFF.

This chain joins TRBV2 and TRBJ1-1; maybe TRBD1 (5 bases). V was cut by 5 bases and J by 4 bases, with 8 bases left in between. The CDR3 is made up of 12 amino acids. The germline gives CDR1 SNHLY, CDR2 FYNNEI. CDR3 nucleotide sequence: TGTGCCAGCAGTAGACAGATCACTGAAGCTTTCTTT. It encodes CASSRQITEAFF.

In its sample, this clone was seen once. The chain carries TRBV27 and TRBJ2-7; 7 bases are shared with TRBD2. CDR1 MNHEY and CDR2 SMNVEV come from the germline V gene (reference sequence). The CDR3 has 14 residues. After removal of 8 bases from V and 2 bases from J, the junction contained 9 bases not matched to a gene. The CDR3 DNA reads TGTGCCAGCCCTCCCGGGACTATTCCCTACGAGCAGTACTTC. Protein product: CASPPGTIPYEQYF.

Only one count was recorded for this clone. CDR3 loop: CASSFFGQETQYF. The CDR3 nucleotides are TGTGCCAGCAGCTTCTTCGGCCAAGAGACCCAGTACTTC. The V and J genes are TRBV7-6 and TRBJ2-5; no clear D gene. The CDR3 spans 13 residues. Trimming shortened V by 3 bases and J by 1 base, and 6 bases separated the two germline ends. Germline lookup yields CDR1 SGHVS and CDR2 FNYEAQ.

This sequence joins TRBV13 and TRBJ2-1, with 13 bases identical to TRBD2. The germline V gene has CDR1 PRHDT and CDR2 FYEKMQ (reference sequence). CDR3 length equals 15 residues. V trimming: 5 bases; J trimming: 4 bases; junction bases outside the gene matches: 2. CDR3 region: CASSAGLAGYNEQFF. CDR3 bases: TGTGCCAGCAGCGCGGGACTAGCGGGGTACAATGAGCAGTTCTTC.

This clone was observed a handful of times. The rearrangement joins TRBV18 to TRBJ2-2, with 8 positions matching TRBD2. This CDR3 spans 16 amino acids. V shed 5 bases, J shed 3 bases, and the junction held 8 bases outside the gene matches. Germline V gives CDR1 KGHSH, CDR2 LQKENI. The CDR3 DNA follows: TGTGCCAGCTCAAAAAGCGGGAGAAGTGACACCGGGGAGCTGTTTTTT. Translation: CASSKSGRSDTGELFF. The full variable domain, in which reference TRBV18 and TRBJ2-2 provide the parts outside the CDR3, is NAGVMQNPRHLVRRRGQEARLRCSPMKGHSHVYWYRQLPEEGLKFMVYLQKENIIDESGMPKERFSAEFPKEGPSILRIQQVVRGDSAAYFCASSKSGRSDTGELFFGEGSRLTVL.

The chain is built from TRBV6-5 and TRBJ1-6; D is possibly TRBD1 (5 bases). Germline V gives CDR1 MNHEY, CDR2 SVGAGI. This CDR3 is 13 amino acids long. V dropped 11 bases and J dropped 7 bases, with 15 bases sitting between them. The DNA for the CDR3 is TGTGCCTCCAGGGAAGGAGGGAATTCACCCCTCCACTTT. Its translation is CASREGGNSPLHF.